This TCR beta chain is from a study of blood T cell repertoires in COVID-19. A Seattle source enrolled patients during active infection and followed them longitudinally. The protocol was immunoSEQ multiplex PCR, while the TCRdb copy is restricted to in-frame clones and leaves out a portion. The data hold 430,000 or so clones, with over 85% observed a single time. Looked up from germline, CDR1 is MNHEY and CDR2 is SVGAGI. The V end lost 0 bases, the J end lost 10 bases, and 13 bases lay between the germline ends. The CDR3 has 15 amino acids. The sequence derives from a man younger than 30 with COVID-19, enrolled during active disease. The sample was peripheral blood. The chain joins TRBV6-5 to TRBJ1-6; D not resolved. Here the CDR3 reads CASSYSPQANSPLHF. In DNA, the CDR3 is TGTGCCAGCAGTTACTCTCCCCAGGCTAACTCACCCCTCCACTTT.